The 12 T cell receptor beta chains below come from one sample, sequenced in a study of cytomegalovirus exposure and HLA in healthy donors. Primers for the PCR totalled 60 Vbeta and 13 Jbeta. Sequenced by immunoSEQ multiplex PCR; TCRdb stores in-frame clones only, minus some. The sample contains some 110,000 clones, 9.5% to 13% of which appear only once. Sequencing was performed on PBMCs. These receptors were obtained from a man between 40 and 49 years old in good health and CMV-seropositive.

There are a few counts of this clone. The chain is built from TRBV7-8 and TRBJ2-5, with 10 bases identical to TRBD2. Per the germline V gene, CDR1 is SGHVS and CDR2 is FQNEAQ. The junction had 12 bases not matched to a gene; V was cut back by 4 bases and J by 4 bases. The CDR3 is 17 residues long. CDR3 in amino acids: CASSSHAGTSVSETQYF. The CDR3 DNA reads as TGTGCCAGCAGCTCTCACGCCGGGACTAGCGTTTCAGAGACCCAGTACTTC.

This clone has just a few counts. The V and J genes are TRBV7-2 and TRBJ2-2; 13 bases agree with TRBD2. The CDR3 length is 18 residues. Germline CDR1 and CDR2: SGHTA and FQGNSA. V lost 6 bases to trimming and J lost 6 bases; unmatched junction nucleotides: 13. The CDR3 DNA is TGTGCCAGCAGTCAGGGGACTAGCGGGACCATCGGTCCCGGGGAGCTGTTTTTT. As protein: CASSQGTSGTIGPGELFF.

Here the CDR3 reads CASRYDRGRETQYF. The CDR3 coding sequence is TGTGCCAGCAGATATGACAGGGGGCGGGAGACCCAGTACTTC. The chain employs TRBV6-5 and TRBJ2-5; 10 positions agree with TRBD1. V lost 6 bases, J lost 5 bases, and 6 bases stayed unmatched. CDR1 and CDR2 (germline): MNHEY, SVGAGI. This CDR3 is built from 14 residues.

This clone was counted between two and nine times. The rearrangement joins TRBV7-9 to TRBJ1-1; possible D gene TRBD1, 5 bases. The V and J ends lost 3 bases and 6 bases respectively, with 14 bases between them. CDR1 is SEHNR and CDR2 is FQNEAQ in the germline V gene (reference sequence). The CDR3 consists of 14 residues. The CDR3: CASSLTVGRAEAFF. CDR3 coding DNA: TGTGCCAGCAGCTTGACAGTGGGGAGGGCTGAAGCTTTCTTT.

This clone was detected ten times or more. This sequence joins TRBV4-2 and TRBJ2-5, with 7 bases fitting TRBD1. CDR1 and CDR2 (germline): LGHNA, YNFKEQ. The CDR3 is 14 amino acids. The ends lost 1 base at V and 6 bases at J; junction bases unmatched: 5. CDR3 DNA sequence: TGTGCCAGCAGCCAAGTAGGGGGCGTGCAGACCCAGTACTTC. Translated, it gives CASSQVGGVQTQYF.

The V call is TRBV4-1, the J call TRBJ1-1; D not certain. CDR1 MGHRA and CDR2 YSYEKL come from the germline V gene. The length of the CDR3 is 14 residues. The V end lost 2 bases, the J end lost 4 bases, and 11 bases lay between the germline ends. DNA of the CDR3: TGCGCCAGCAGCCAACTTAGGGAGGGCACTGAAGCTTTCTTT. This encodes CASSQLREGTEAFF.

This clone occurred a few times. This CDR3 reads CANKINNEQFF. CDR3 coding DNA: TGCGCCAACAAAATTAACAATGAGCAGTTCTTC. The V and J genes are TRBV10-1 and TRBJ2-1; D unclear. Looked up from germline, CDR1 is WNHNN and CDR2 is SYGVQD (reference sequence). V was pared by 10 bases and J by 5 bases, with 9 bases between. The CDR3 has 11 amino acids.

This clone showed up many times. The chain's CDR3 is CATSRGRQGERYGYTF. CDR3 sequence (DNA): TGTGCCACCAGCAGAGGACGACAGGGGGAGAGGTATGGCTACACCTTC. The chain combines TRBV15 with TRBJ1-2, with TRBD1 identical over 9 bases. The CDR3 consists of 16 residues. The germline gives CDR1 LNHNV, CDR2 YYDKDF (reference sequence). V lost 1 base, J lost 5 bases, and 8 bases stayed unmatched. Full variable domain (missing parts from reference TRBV15 and TRBJ1-2): DAMVIQNPRYQVTQFGKPVTLSCSQTLNHNVMYWYQQKSSQAPKLLFHYYDKDFNNEADTPDNFQSRRPNTSFCFLDIRSPGLGDTAMYLCATSRGRQGERYGYTFGSGTRLTVV.

This clone came up a few times. This sequence joins TRBV27 and TRBJ2-3, with 7 bases that match TRBD2. The germline CDR1 and CDR2 sequences are MNHEY and SMNVEV (reference sequence). The ends lost 8 bases at V and 4 bases at J; junction bases unmatched: 6. The CDR3 covers 13 residues. CDR3 amino acids: CASHTRGADTQYF. CDR3 in DNA: TGTGCCAGCCACACACGGGGGGCAGATACGCAGTATTTT.

The gene calls are TRBV28 and TRBJ1-5; 9 bases are a match to TRBD1. Germline V gene data show CDR1 as MDHEN and CDR2 as SYDVKM. V lost 6 bases to trimming and J lost 7 bases; unmatched junction nucleotides: 7. This CDR3 contains 14 residues. Here the CDR3 DNA reads TGTGCCAGCAGAAAGACAGGGGGGCACCAGCCCCAGCATTTT. Protein: CASRKTGGHQPQHF.

The sample holds a few counts of this clone. The junction differs from germline at one of its ends, possibly a read error. The V and J genes are TRBV5-6 and TRBJ2-7; 7 positions match TRBD2. Germline CDR1 SGHDT, CDR2 YYEEEE. There are 15 residues in the CDR3. The CDR3: CASSLGPGRDYGQYF. The CDR3, as DNA: TGTGCCAGCAGCTTGGGACCAGGGCGGGACTACGGGCAGTACTTC.

The J gene is TRBJ1-3, the V gene TRBV15, with 11 bases fitting TRBD1. V shed 5 bases, J shed 7 bases, and the junction held 13 bases outside the gene matches. The CDR3 spans 17 residues. Looked up from germline, CDR1 is LNHNV and CDR2 is YYDKDF (reference sequence). The CDR3 DNA is TGTGCCACCAGCGGGGGGACAGGGGGTCCGGCGAGGAACACCATATATTTT. Protein sequence: CATSGGTGGPARNTIYF.